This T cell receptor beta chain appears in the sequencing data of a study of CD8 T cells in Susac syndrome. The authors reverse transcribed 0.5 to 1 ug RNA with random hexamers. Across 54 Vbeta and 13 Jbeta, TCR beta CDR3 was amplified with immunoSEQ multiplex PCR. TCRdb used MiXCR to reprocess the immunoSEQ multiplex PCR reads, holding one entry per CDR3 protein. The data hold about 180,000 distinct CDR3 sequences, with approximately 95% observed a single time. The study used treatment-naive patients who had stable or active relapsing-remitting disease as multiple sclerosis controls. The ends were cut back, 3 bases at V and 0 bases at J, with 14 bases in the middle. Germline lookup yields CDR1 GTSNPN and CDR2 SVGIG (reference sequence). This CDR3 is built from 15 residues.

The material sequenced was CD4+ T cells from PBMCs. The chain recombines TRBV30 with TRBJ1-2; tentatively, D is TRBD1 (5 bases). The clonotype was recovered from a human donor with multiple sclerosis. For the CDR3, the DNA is TGTGCCTGGAGACCCGCGGGGGGTGCTAACTATGGCTACACCTTC. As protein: CAWRPAGGANYGYTF.